A single sample gave rise to the 20 T cell receptor beta chains below, sequenced in a study of cytomegalovirus exposure and HLA in healthy donors. Using immunoSEQ multiplex PCR, the repertoire was profiled, and TCRdb retains in-frame clones only, with some absent. The sample contains 180,000 or so clones, around nine tenths of which appear only once. What was sequenced was PBMCs. The receptors here all came from a woman between 25 and 40 years old in good health and CMV-seronegative.

This chain links TRBV5-1 with TRBJ2-1; 11 positions agree with TRBD1. Per germline, CDR1 SGHRS and CDR2 YFSETQ. With 2 bases clipped from V and 2 bases from J, the junction kept 9 bases outside the gene matches. The CDR3 is 18 amino acids. CDR3 in DNA: TGCGCCAGCAGCTTTACGGGACAGGGGGTACTGGCCTACAATGAGCAGTTCTTC. It yields the protein CASSFTGQGVLAYNEQFF.

The rearrangement joins TRBV2 to TRBJ2-1; 11 nucleotides align to TRBD2. This CDR3 contains 15 residues. Germline CDR1 SNHLY, CDR2 FYNNEI. With 6 bases clipped from V and 7 bases from J, the junction kept 8 bases outside the gene matches. DNA for the CDR3: TGTGCCAGCAGAAGAGGGCTAGCGGGGGGTAATGAGCAGTTCTTC. Its translation: CASRRGLAGGNEQFF.

The gene calls are TRBV6-5 and TRBJ2-1; D remains unclear. The V end was cut by 5 bases, the J end by 8 bases, with 19 bases between. In germline, CDR1 is MNHEY, CDR2 SVGAGI. The CDR3 totals 15 residues. Here the CDR3 reads CASSPTHRPTDEQFF. The DNA for the CDR3 is TGTGCCAGCAGTCCTACGCACCGCCCGACTGATGAGCAGTTCTTC.

The chain joins TRBV9 to TRBJ2-1; 9 bases agree with TRBD1. Germline assignment: CDR1 SGDLS and CDR2 YYNGEE. The CDR3 runs to 17 residues. V lost 2 bases, J lost 6 bases, and 12 bases stayed unmatched. The CDR3 loop is CASSVDRGAGTSNEQFF. CDR3 nucleotides: TGTGCCAGCAGCGTGGACAGGGGAGCGGGAACGTCCAATGAGCAGTTCTTC.

On this clone itself: This CDR3 is also generated by other DNA sequences in the sample. The rearrangement uses TRBV4-1 and TRBJ2-1; D unresolved. The CDR3 sequence is 12 residues long. V shed 1 base and J shed 5 bases, with 3 bases lying between them. The germline CDR1 and CDR2 sequences are MGHRA and YSYEKL. The CDR3 spells CASSQVNNEQFF. In nucleotides, the CDR3 is TGCGCCAGCAGCCAAGTAAACAATGAGCAGTTCTTC.

The CDR3 loop is CASSLGQTGNTIYF. The CDR3, as DNA: TGTGCCAGCAGCCTCGGACAGACTGGAAACACCATATATTTT. The chain employs TRBV9 and TRBJ1-3; tentative D call: TRBD1 (6 bases). Germline CDR1 SGDLS, CDR2 YYNGEE. This CDR3 region has 14 residues. V was cut by 4 bases and J by 2 bases, with 10 bases left in between.

V and J are TRBV5-1 and TRBJ2-7; 10 nucleotides agree with TRBD1. Germline trimming cut 4 bases from V and 6 bases from J; bases unmatched to any gene: 10. This CDR3 region has 15 residues. The germline gives CDR1 SGHRS, CDR2 YFSETQ. CDR3 region: CASSTRTGGDSEQYF. Written as DNA, the CDR3 is TGCGCCAGCAGCACCCGGACAGGGGGAGACTCCGAGCAGTACTTC.

V gene TRBV7-9 combines with J gene TRBJ1-1; TRBD1 matches 7 bases. Germline V gene lookup returns CDR1 SEHNR and CDR2 FQNEAQ (reference sequence). The V gene end was trimmed by 6 bases and the J gene end by 6 bases; junction bases not matched to a gene: 7. There are 13 residues in the CDR3. Written as DNA, the CDR3 is TGTGCCAGCAGATCCCTCGACAGGGCTGAAGCTTTCTTT. Amino acids: CASRSLDRAEAFF.

The V call is TRBV25-1, the J call TRBJ2-6; perhaps TRBD2 as D (5 bases). Trimming cost V 2 bases and J 0 bases, with 11 bases left between them. The CDR3 consists of 17 residues. Per germline, CDR1 MGHDK and CDR2 SYGVNS. The CDR3: CASSEPGRNSGANVLTF. The CDR3 bases are TGTGCCAGCAGTGAACCGGGAAGAAACTCTGGGGCCAACGTCCTGACTTTC.

The chain has TRBV7-9 and TRBJ2-7, with 9 bases matching TRBD2. J was trimmed by 4 bases and V by 1 base; bases with no gene match: 8. Germline CDR1 and CDR2: SEHNR and FQNEAQ (reference sequence). The CDR3 runs to 16 residues. DNA for the CDR3: TGTGCCAGCAGCTTAGTCCCAGCGGGGGGTTCGTACGAGCAGTACTTC. Translation: CASSLVPAGGSYEQYF.

The chain uses TRBV7-2 and TRBJ2-5; D perhaps matches TRBD2 (6 bases). Germline lookup yields CDR1 SGHTA and CDR2 FQGNSA. This CDR3 comprises 13 residues. With 6 bases removed from V and 2 bases from J, the gap between germline ends came to 10 bases. The CDR3 loop is CASRAGRQETQYF. CDR3 in DNA: TGTGCCAGCAGGGCCGGGAGACAAGAGACCCAGTACTTC.

V is TRBV6-5 and J is TRBJ2-7; TRBD2 matches at 14 bases. CDR3 size: 15 residues. The trim removed 6 bases at V and 3 bases at J, leaving 4 bases unmatched. In germline, CDR1 is MNHEY, CDR2 SVGAGI. This CDR3 is CASSWGLAGDYEQYF. The CDR3 nucleotides read TGTGCCAGCAGCTGGGGACTAGCGGGGGACTACGAGCAGTACTTC.

This clone was counted between two and nine times. V usage is TRBV6-5 and J usage is TRBJ1-2; D is uncertain. The germline V gene has CDR1 MNHEY and CDR2 SVGAGI. V lost 7 bases and J lost 4, with 13 bases in between. The CDR3 length is 13 residues. The CDR3: CASTRGLRYGYTF. In nucleotides, the CDR3 is TGTGCCAGCACCCGAGGACTGCGCTATGGCTACACCTTC.

In this sample, this clone turned up a few times. The chain recombines TRBV7-9 with TRBJ1-4; 9 bases map to TRBD1. The CDR3 is made up of 16 amino acids. V lost 2 bases to trimming and J lost 10 bases; unmatched junction nucleotides: 11. Germline CDR1 reads SEHNR; CDR2 reads FQNEAQ (reference sequence). CDR3 sequence: CASSLRGSTQGAKLFF. The CDR3 DNA sequence: TGTGCCAGCAGCTTAAGGGGCTCCACACAGGGGGCAAAACTGTTTTTT.

The table lists this clone with a count of one. The J gene is TRBJ1-6, the V gene TRBV4-1; 8 bases fit TRBD1. The V and J ends lost 4 bases and 9 bases, in that order; junction bases with no gene match: 5. The CDR3 contains 14 residues. Germline assignment: CDR1 MGHRA and CDR2 YSYEKL. In DNA, the CDR3 is TGCGCCAGCAGCCTAGGACAGGGAGGTTCACCCCTCCACTTT. Protein sequence: CASSLGQGGSPLHF.

In its sample, this clone was seen once. The chain carries TRBV7-9 and TRBJ1-2, with 11 bases that match TRBD1. Germline lookup yields CDR1 SEHNR and CDR2 FQNEAQ (reference sequence). The ends lost 2 bases at V and 6 bases at J; junction bases unmatched: 5. The CDR3 loop spans 15 amino acids. The CDR3 loop is CASSLPRDRGDGYTF. The CDR3 nucleotides are TGTGCCAGCAGCTTACCCCGGGACAGGGGGGATGGCTACACCTTC. The complete variable domain, with remaining parts taken from reference TRBV7-9 and TRBJ1-2, reads DTGVSQNPRHKITKRGQNVTFRCDPISEHNRLYWYRQTLGQGPEFLTYFQNEAQLEKSRLLSDRFSAERPKGSFSTLEIQRTEQGDSAMYLCASSLPRDRGDGYTFGSGTRLTVV.

This clone was recorded a few times. The CDR3 sequence is CASRWGPNSPLHF. DNA for the CDR3: TGTGCCAGCAGGTGGGGCCCAAATTCACCCCTCCACTTT. The chain has TRBV27 and TRBJ1-6; D is possibly TRBD1 (5 bases). This CDR3 comprises 13 residues. Between the trimmed V and J ends, which lost 6 bases and 7 bases, there was a span of 10 bases. The V gene's germline CDR1 is MNHEY and CDR2 SMNVEV (reference sequence).

J is TRBJ2-5 and V is TRBV7-7, with a tentative D call TRBD1 (5 bases). This CDR3 comprises 13 residues. Germline V CDR1 and CDR2: SSHAT, FNYEAQ (reference sequence). Trimming left V 5 bases short and J 6 bases short, with 13 bases between. CDR3 residues: CASSTGQIQTQYF. CDR3 in DNA: TGTGCCAGCAGCACAGGCCAGATACAGACCCAGTACTTC.

This clone occurred once. This sequence joins TRBV9 and TRBJ2-1; D possibly corresponds to TRBD1 (6 bases). Germline loops: CDR1 SGDLS, CDR2 YYNGEE. Trimming stripped 4 bases from V and 2 bases from J, with 10 bases between. This CDR3 is 14 amino acids long. In DNA form, the CDR3 reads TGTGCCAGCAGCATAAGGACAGCCTACAATGAGCAGTTCTTC. This gives the protein CASSIRTAYNEQFF.

The chain has TRBV7-9 and TRBJ2-1; tentatively, D is TRBD2 (6 bases). The V gene's germline CDR1 is SEHNR and CDR2 FQNEAQ (reference sequence). The V and J ends lost 5 bases and 5 bases respectively, with 22 bases between them. The CDR3 has 17 amino acids. This chain's CDR3 is CASSPRDSLGGHNEQFF. In DNA form, the CDR3 reads TGTGCCAGCAGCCCCCGGGACTCCCTTGGGGGACACAATGAGCAGTTCTTC. The full variable domain, rest sourced from reference TRBV7-9 and TRBJ2-1, is DTGVSQNPRHKITKRGQNVTFRCDPISEHNRLYWYRQTLGQGPEFLTYFQNEAQLEKSRLLSDRFSAERPKGSFSTLEIQRTEQGDSAMYLCASSPRDSLGGHNEQFFGPGTRLTVL.